This is a list of T cell receptor beta chains from one sample in a study of blood T cell repertoires in COVID-19. Measured with immunoSEQ multiplex PCR; TCRdb has only the in-frame clones, and not every one. The sample gives around 78,000 clones, about 89% of which show up once; 1.2% is in the top ten. Specimen: PBMCs or T cells enriched from blood (not recorded which). These receptors all come from a woman in her fifties or sixties with acute COVID-19. Both conserved end residues are part of each CDR3. The D gene is left open where the match is weak. Only some rows state a clone size, as once, few, many or a class for expanded clones.

clone size | J gene | V gene | D gene | CDR3 protein | CDR3 DNA
NA | TRBJ2-5 | TRBV9 | NA | CASSAGGSGRQETQYF | TGTGCCAGCAGCGCGGGCGGCTCAGGGCGGCAAGAGACCCAGTACTTC
NA | TRBJ1-3 | TRBV7-2 | NA | CASSLVVAGSGNTIYF | TGTGCCAGCAGCTTAGTAGTGGCGGGTTCTGGAAACACCATATATTTT
NA | TRBJ1-3 | TRBV5-1 | NA | CASSLGPVNSGNTIYF | TGCGCCAGCAGCTTGGGTCCGGTAAACAGCGGAAACACCATATATTTT
NA | TRBJ2-7 | TRBV3-1/TRBV3-2 | TRBD1 | CASSQGQDEQYF | TGTGCCAGCAGCCAGGGACAGGACGAGCAGTACTTC
NA | TRBJ1-5 | TRBV12-3/TRBV12-4 | NA | CASSTGRNQPQHF | TGTGCCAGTTCTACAGGGCGCAATCAGCCCCAGCATTTT
NA | TRBJ2-7 | TRBV6-5 | TRBD2 | CASSSSGTSGYEQYF | TGTGCCAGCAGTTCATCTGGGACTAGCGGCTACGAGCAGTACTTC
NA | TRBJ2-1 | TRBV18 | NA | CASSPGRGDNEQFF | TGTGCCAGCTCACCAGGCAGGGGGGACAATGAGCAGTTCTTC
NA | TRBJ2-7 | TRBV21-1 | NA | CASRKTGKPRSYEQYF | TGTGCCAGCAGGAAGACAGGGAAGCCTCGATCCTACGAGCAGTACTTC
NA | TRBJ2-7 | TRBV5-4 | NA | CASSSRVQGGEQYF | TGTGCCAGCAGCTCGAGGGTGCAGGGGGGCGAGCAGTACTTC
NA | TRBJ2-1 | TRBV7-3 | TRBD2 | CASSSGLAGGVGYNEQFF | TGTGCCAGCAGCTCGGGACTAGCGGGAGGGGTTGGGTACAATGAGCAGTTCTTC
NA | TRBJ2-3 | TRBV20-1 | NA | CSVSVTDTQYF | TGCAGTGTCTCCGTCACAGATACGCAGTATTTT
NA | TRBJ2-5 | TRBV19 | NA | CASSQSFQGGETQYF | TGTGCCAGTAGCCAATCCTTTCAGGGAGGAGAGACCCAGTACTTC
NA | TRBJ2-7 | TRBV1 | NA | CTSSPQGLAVGLGYEQYF | TGCACCAGCAGCCCTCAGGGGCTAGCGGTTGGGTTGGGCTACGAGCAGTACTTC
NA | TRBJ2-5 | TRBV19 | TRBD1 | CASSRAGGRETQYF | TGTGCCAGTAGTCGGGCAGGGGGCCGGGAGACCCAGTACTTC
NA | TRBJ2-7 | TRBV11-3 | TRBD2 | CASSLGGLAVHEQYF | TGTGCCAGCAGCTTAGGTGGACTAGCGGTCCACGAGCAGTACTTC
NA | TRBJ1-1 | TRBV27 | TRBD1 | CASSHDRVDEAFF | TGTGCCAGCAGCCACGACAGGGTAGATGAAGCTTTCTTT
NA | TRBJ2-3 | TRBV5-6 | TRBD1 | CASSLGQVTDTQYF | TGTGCCAGCAGCCTGGGACAGGTCACAGATACGCAGTATTTT
NA | TRBJ2-3 | TRBV15 | TRBD1 | CATSVGQGAGTDTQYF | TGTGCCACCAGCGTGGGGCAGGGGGCTGGCACAGATACGCAGTATTTT
NA | TRBJ2-7 | TRBV7-9 | TRBD2 | CASSQRNLAGGPQHF | TGTGCCAGCAGCCAGCGCAATCTAGCGGGAGGGCCTCAGCACTTC
NA | TRBJ2-3 | TRBV5-1 | TRBD2 | CASSLGASGSTDTQYF | TGCGCCAGCAGCTTGGGCGCTAGCGGGAGCACAGATACGCAGTATTTT
NA | TRBJ2-5 | TRBV6-5 | TRBD1 | CASSRQGAKETQYF | TGTGCCAGCAGCCGACAGGGGGCTAAGGAGACCCAGTACTTC
NA | TRBJ1-1 | TRBV4-3 | NA | CASSQDRDFEAFF | TGCGCCAGCAGCCAAGATCGAGACTTTGAAGCTTTCTTT
NA | TRBJ2-7 | TRBV21-1 | NA | CASRDLTSGVAYEQYF | TGTGCCAGCAGGGACCTAACTAGCGGTGTCGCCTACGAGCAGTACTTC
few | TRBJ1-2 | TRBV30 | NA | CAWSVQSGGYTF | TGTGCCTGGAGTGTACAGAGCGGCGGCTACACCTTC
NA | TRBJ1-5 | TRBV12-3/TRBV12-4 | NA | CASSWQINQPQHF | TGTGCCAGCAGTTGGCAGATAAATCAGCCCCAGCATTTT
NA | TRBJ2-5 | TRBV19 | TRBD1 | CASSGPMTGQETQYF | TGTGCCAGTAGTGGTCCCATGACAGGGCAAGAGACCCAGTACTTC
NA | TRBJ1-5 | TRBV23-1 | NA | CASSQSCGARQPQHF | TGCGCCAGCAGTCAATCGTGCGGGGCGCGACAGCCCCAGCATTTT
NA | TRBJ2-7 | TRBV6-2/TRBV6-3 | TRBD1 | CASSYSAQGAPSYEQYF | TGTGCCAGCAGTTACTCGGCGCAGGGGGCTCCCTCCTACGAGCAGTACTTC
NA | TRBJ2-7 | TRBV29-1 | TRBD2 | CSVKAGVPHEQYF | TGCAGCGTTAAAGCGGGAGTCCCCCACGAGCAGTACTTC
NA | TRBJ2-7 | TRBV29-1 | TRBD1 | CSVETGQAYEQYF | TGCAGCGTTGAAACGGGACAGGCCTACGAGCAGTACTTC
NA | TRBJ2-2 | TRBV7-2 | NA | CASSLDPYLTGELFF | TGTGCCAGCAGCTTAGATCCCTACCTCACCGGGGAGCTGTTTTTT
NA | TRBJ1-2 | TRBV6-1 | NA | CASSEVRGNYGYTF | TGTGCCAGCAGTGAAGTCCGCGGTAACTATGGCTACACCTTC
NA | TRBJ2-3 | TRBV7-3 | TRBD2 | CASSLTSSGRADSTDTQYF | TGTGCCAGCAGCTTAACTAGTAGCGGGAGGGCCGATAGCACAGATACGCAGTATTTT
NA | TRBJ1-5 | TRBV27 | TRBD1 | CASSPDREVGQPQHF | TGTGCCAGCAGTCCTGACAGGGAGGTTGGGCAGCCCCAGCATTTT
once | TRBJ2-7 | TRBV11-3 | NA | CASSRSGTYEQYF | TGTGCCAGCAGCCGGAGCGGAACCTACGAGCAGTACTTC